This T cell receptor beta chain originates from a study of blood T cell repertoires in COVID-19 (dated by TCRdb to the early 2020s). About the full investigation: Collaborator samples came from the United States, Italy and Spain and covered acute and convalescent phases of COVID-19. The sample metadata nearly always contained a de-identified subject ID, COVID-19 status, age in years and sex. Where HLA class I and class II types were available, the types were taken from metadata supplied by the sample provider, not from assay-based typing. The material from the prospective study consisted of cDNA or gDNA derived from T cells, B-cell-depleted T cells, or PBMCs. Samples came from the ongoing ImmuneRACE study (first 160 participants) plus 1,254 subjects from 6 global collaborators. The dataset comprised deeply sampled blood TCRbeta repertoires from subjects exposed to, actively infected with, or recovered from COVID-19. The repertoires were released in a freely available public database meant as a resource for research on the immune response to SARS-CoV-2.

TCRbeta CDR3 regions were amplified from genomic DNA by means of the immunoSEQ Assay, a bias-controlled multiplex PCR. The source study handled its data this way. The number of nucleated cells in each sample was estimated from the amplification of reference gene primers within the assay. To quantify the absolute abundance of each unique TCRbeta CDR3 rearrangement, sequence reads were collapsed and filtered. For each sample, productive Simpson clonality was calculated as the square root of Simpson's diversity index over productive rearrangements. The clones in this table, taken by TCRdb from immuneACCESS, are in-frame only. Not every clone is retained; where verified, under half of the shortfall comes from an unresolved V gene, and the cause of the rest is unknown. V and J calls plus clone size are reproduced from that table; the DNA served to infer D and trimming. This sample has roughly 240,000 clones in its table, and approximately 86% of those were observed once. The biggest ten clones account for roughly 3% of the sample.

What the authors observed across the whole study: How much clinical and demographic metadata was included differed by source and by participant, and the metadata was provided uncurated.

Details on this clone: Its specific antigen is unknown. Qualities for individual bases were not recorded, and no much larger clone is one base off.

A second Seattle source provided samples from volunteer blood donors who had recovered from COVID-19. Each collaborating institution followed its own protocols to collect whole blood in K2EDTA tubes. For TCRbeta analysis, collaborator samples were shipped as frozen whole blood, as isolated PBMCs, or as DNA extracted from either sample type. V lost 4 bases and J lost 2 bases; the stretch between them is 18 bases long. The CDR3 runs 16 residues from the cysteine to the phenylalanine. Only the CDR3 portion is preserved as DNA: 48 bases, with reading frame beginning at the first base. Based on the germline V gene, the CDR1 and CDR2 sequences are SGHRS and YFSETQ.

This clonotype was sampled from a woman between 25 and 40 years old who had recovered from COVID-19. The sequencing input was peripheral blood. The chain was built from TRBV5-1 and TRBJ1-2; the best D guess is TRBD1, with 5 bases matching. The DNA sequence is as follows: TGCGCCAGCAGCCAACGTCCGACAGCTAACAACTATGGCTACACCTTC. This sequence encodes CASSQRPTANNYGYTF. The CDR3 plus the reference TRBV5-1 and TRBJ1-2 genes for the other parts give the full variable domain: KAGVTQTPRYLIKTRGQQVTLSCSPISGHRSVSWYQQTPGQGLQFLFEYFSETQRNKGNFPGRFSGRQFSNSRSEMNVSTLELGDSALYLCASSQRPTANNYGYTFGSGTRLTVV.